Described below is a single TCR beta chain sequence and its context. Trimming removed 4 bases from V and 5 bases from J, with 15 bases in between. Germline V gives CDR1 SGHRS, CDR2 YFSETQ. CDR3 size: 15 residues. This sample was taken from a study of cytomegalovirus exposure and HLA in healthy donors. The PCR ran on 60 Vbeta and 13 Jbeta primers. The assay was immunoSEQ multiplex PCR, and TCRdb's table has in-frame clones only and misses some. The sample lists about 120,000 clones; approximately 66% were seen once. The sequencing input was PBMCs. The chain uses TRBV5-1 and TRBJ2-2, with D possibly being TRBD2 (5 bases). The source is a woman aged 40 to 50 in good health and CMV-seropositive. CDR3 sequence reads: CASSIGAAATGELFF. CDR3 nucleotides: TGCGCCAGCAGCATTGGCGCAGCGGCAACCGGGGAGCTGTTTTTT.